Listed here are 22 T cell receptor beta chains from one sample, sequenced in a study of cytomegalovirus exposure and HLA in healthy donors. The PCR used 60 Vbeta and 13 Jbeta primers. Profiling relied on immunoSEQ multiplex PCR, and the TCRdb table lists in-frame clones only, not all of them. The sample gives roughly 110,000 clones, around 80% of which show up once; 2.5% to 3% is in the top ten. Input material: PBMCs. These receptors all come from a woman aged 18-29 years in good health and CMV-seropositive.

In nucleotides, the CDR3 is TGTGCCAGCAGCGGAGGACTAGCGGTTGGGGATGAGCAGTTCTTC. Translated, it gives CASSGGLAVGDEQFF. The chain couples TRBV9 to TRBJ2-1; TRBD2 matches 10 bases. This CDR3 is built from 15 residues. The V segment lost 3 bases and the J segment 8 bases; nucleotides outside the gene matches: 8. In germline, CDR1 is SGDLS, CDR2 YYNGEE.

The rearrangement joins TRBV4-1 to TRBJ2-7, with D maybe TRBD1 (5 bases). Trimming took 0 bases from V and 3 from J, leaving 9 bases between them. This CDR3 is 14 amino acids long. CDR1 is MGHRA and CDR2 is YSYEKL in the germline V gene. The DNA for the CDR3 is TGCGCCAGCAGCCAAGAAATGGACAACTACGAGCAGTACTTC. It translates to CASSQEMDNYEQYF.

The chain recombines TRBV7-2 with TRBJ2-2; D is ambiguous. The CDR3 covers 13 residues. V lost 5 bases and J 4 bases, leaving 8 bases between the germline ends. CDR1 SGHTA and CDR2 FQGNSA come from the germline V gene. CDR3 in amino acids: CASSPTTTGELFF. CDR3 nucleotides: TGTGCCAGCAGCCCAACTACCACCGGGGAGCTGTTTTTT.

This rearrangement joins TRBV28 to TRBJ2-7; 10 nucleotides agree with TRBD2. V was pared by 7 bases and J by 6 bases, with 12 bases of the junction left unmatched. This CDR3 spans 15 amino acids. Per the germline V gene, CDR1 is MDHEN and CDR2 is SYDVKM. The CDR3 spells CASTLRAGGPSEQYF. The CDR3 bases are TGTGCCAGCACCCTAAGAGCGGGAGGGCCGTCCGAGCAGTACTTC.

The gene calls are TRBV6-5 and TRBJ2-1; possible D gene TRBD2, 6 bases. CDR3 length equals 13 residues. The V end lost 4 bases, the J end lost 10 bases, and 14 bases lay between the germline ends. In germline, CDR1 is MNHEY, CDR2 SVGAGI. The CDR3 loop is CASSSHGGREQFF. The CDR3 DNA reads TGTGCCAGCAGTTCCCACGGGGGTCGGGAGCAGTTCTTC.

The J gene is TRBJ1-1, the V gene TRBV6-5; D gene ambiguous. The CDR3 totals 15 residues. Germline values: CDR1 MNHEY, CDR2 SVGAGI. V was trimmed by 6 bases and J by 0 bases, leaving 14 bases between them. The CDR3 loop is CASSHRGQLNTEAFF. The CDR3 DNA follows: TGTGCCAGCAGCCACCGGGGTCAGCTGAACACTGAAGCTTTCTTT.

This chain joins TRBV18 and TRBJ2-5; TRBD2 agrees at 10 bases. CDR3 length: 18 amino acids. The germline V gene encodes CDR1 KGHSH and CDR2 LQKENI. V trimming: 2 bases; J trimming: 2 bases; junction bases outside the gene matches: 11. In DNA, the CDR3 is TGTGCCAGCTCACCAAAACTAGCGGGGTTCTCAATTCAAGAGACCCAGTACTTC. Amino acids: CASSPKLAGFSIQETQYF.

The J gene is TRBJ2-3, the V gene TRBV7-6, with D hard to call. Germline V gene sequence: CDR1 SGHVS, CDR2 FNYEAQ. The CDR3 loop spans 13 amino acids. V was shortened by 5 bases and J by 4 bases, with 10 bases between the two germline ends. CDR3 nucleotides: TGTGCCAGCAGCCCCCGTTTATCAGATACGCAGTATTTT. Its protein product is CASSPRLSDTQYF.

This clone was detected once. V is TRBV4-1 and J is TRBJ2-7; the match to TRBD1 covers 10 bases. Germline V gives CDR1 MGHRA, CDR2 YSYEKL. V was clipped by 3 bases and J by 2 bases; unmatched bases: 4. CDR3 length: 15 residues. CDR3 DNA: TGCGCCAGCAGCCAGTCCGGGACAGGGGCCTACGAGCAGTACTTC. Its protein product is CASSQSGTGAYEQYF.

In nucleotides, the CDR3 is TGTGCCAGCAGTTTGCGACTAGCGGGAGGGAACACCGGGGAGCTGTTTTTT. It specifies CASSLRLAGGNTGELFF. The V and J genes are TRBV28 and TRBJ2-2; 13 nucleotides match TRBD2. CDR3 size: 17 residues. Germline lookup yields CDR1 MDHEN and CDR2 SYDVKM. The V gene end was trimmed by 3 bases and the J gene end by 1 base; junction bases not matched to a gene: 2.

CDR3: CASSKRVTGYNEQFF. CDR3 nucleotide sequence: TGTGCCAGTAGTAAAAGAGTGACGGGGTACAATGAGCAGTTCTTC. The V and J genes are TRBV19 and TRBJ2-1; D is possibly TRBD2 (5 bases). The CDR3 contains 15 residues. Deletions cut 4 bases from V and 4 bases from J, with 14 bases between. CDR1 and CDR2 (germline): LNHDA, SQIVND (reference sequence).

The chain links TRBV6-4 to TRBJ1-2; 10 nucleotides line up with TRBD1. Trimming cost V 6 bases and J 2 bases; bases outside gene matches: 6. Germline CDR1 MRHNA, CDR2 SNTAGT. This CDR3 is built from 15 residues. CDR3 nucleotide sequence: TGTGCCAGCAGATACGGGACAGGGGAGAACTATGGCTACACCTTC. Its translation is CASRYGTGENYGYTF.

The rearrangement links TRBV5-1 to TRBJ2-5; D not certain. V was trimmed by 5 bases and J by 4 bases, leaving 12 bases between them. The germline V gene encodes CDR1 SGHRS and CDR2 YFSETQ. This CDR3 contains 13 residues. CDR3 DNA: TGCGCCAGCAGGATAGGTTCAGGAGAGACCCAGTACTTC. Amino acids: CASRIGSGETQYF.

The chain carries TRBV6-5 and TRBJ2-5; 8 positions agree with TRBD1. The CDR3 loop spans 15 amino acids. The V gene's germline CDR1 is MNHEY and CDR2 SVGAGI. The trim removed 2 bases at V and 5 bases at J, leaving 7 bases unmatched. For the CDR3, the DNA is TGTGCCAGCAGTTACCCAGGACAGGGTTCCGAGACCCAGTACTTC. Translated: CASSYPGQGSETQYF.

The chain uses TRBV7-9 and TRBJ2-7; 7 positions agree with TRBD2. CDR1 is SEHNR and CDR2 is FQNEAQ in the germline V gene (reference sequence). J lost 5 bases, V lost 1 base, and 5 bases had no gene match. The CDR3 runs 14 residues. The CDR3: CASSLGTSDDEQYF. The CDR3 region has the DNA TGTGCCAGCAGCTTAGGTACTAGCGACGACGAGCAGTACTTC.

The chain links TRBV19 to TRBJ1-1; D perhaps matches TRBD1 (6 bases). With 3 bases removed from V and 5 bases from J, the gap between germline ends came to 13 bases. The CDR3 is made up of 14 amino acids. Germline V CDR1 and CDR2: LNHDA, SQIVND (reference sequence). DNA of the CDR3: TGTGCCAGTAGTATGGGGGCATTGAGAACTGAAGCTTTCTTT. Translated, it gives CASSMGALRTEAFF. Full variable domain (remainder filled in from reference TRBV19 and TRBJ1-1): DGGITQSPKYLFRKEGQNVTLSCEQNLNHDAMYWYRQDPGQGLRLIYYSQIVNDFQKGDIAEGYSVSREKKESFPLTVTSAQKNPTAFYLCASSMGALRTEAFFGQGTRLTVV.

The J gene is TRBJ2-1, the V gene TRBV19; D ambiguous. Trimming pared 0 bases from V and 2 bases from J, leaving 8 bases between. The CDR3 contains 15 residues. Germline V gene data show CDR1 as LNHDA and CDR2 as SQIVND (reference sequence). In DNA, the CDR3 is TGTGCCAGTAGTATAGATACAGCAACCTACAATGAGCAGTTCTTC. This encodes CASSIDTATYNEQFF.

This clone was seen a single time. Different DNA sequences within this sample yield the same CDR3. V is TRBV9 and J is TRBJ1-1; 8 bases fit TRBD1. Losses at the gene ends were 3 bases for V and 3 bases for J; bases not matched to a gene: 7. Germline CDR1 is SGDLS and CDR2 is YYNGEE. The length of the CDR3 is 15 residues. The CDR3 sequence: CASSESTGAYTEAFF. CDR3 sequence (DNA): TGTGCCAGCAGCGAATCGACAGGGGCTTACACTGAAGCTTTCTTT.

CDR3 loop: CASSERLAWGETQYF. Here the CDR3 DNA reads TGCGCCAGCAGTGAAAGGCTAGCGTGGGGAGAGACCCAGTACTTC. J is TRBJ2-5 and V is TRBV10-2; a possible D gene is TRBD2 (6 bases). The CDR3 runs to 15 residues. Germline V gene lookup returns CDR1 WSHSY and CDR2 SAAADI. V was clipped by 3 bases and J by 4 bases, with 15 bases between them.

This clone has just one count. At one of its ends the junction is not consistent with the germline gene, which may arise from a read error. V is TRBV30 and J is TRBJ2-7, with D maybe TRBD1 (7 bases). The CDR3 has 13 amino acids. Germline assignment: CDR1 GTSNPN and CDR2 SVGIG (reference sequence). The CDR3 sequence is CAYSGGRLYGQYF. Written as DNA, the CDR3 is TGTGCCTATTCAGGGGGGCGCCTTTACGGGCAGTACTTC.

This clone was observed once. This chain links TRBV6-1 with TRBJ2-1, with D tentatively TRBD2 (5 bases). V shed 5 bases and J shed 5 bases, with 16 bases lying between them. Germline CDR1 MNHNS, CDR2 SASEGT. CDR3 length: 15 amino acids. DNA for the CDR3: TGTGCCAGCAGTAGACTCGGACTCCCCGACAATGAGCAGTTCTTC. It yields the protein CASSRLGLPDNEQFF.

For this clone: One end of the junction fails to match germline, which may point to a read error. This chain uses TRBV7-9 with TRBJ1-1, with 7 bases fitting TRBD1. Germline CDR1 and CDR2: SEHNR and FQNEAQ (reference sequence). The CDR3 has 16 amino acids. The CDR3 DNA reads TGTTCCAGCAGCCCACGGGCAGGGGGGAAAGGCACTGAAGCTTTCTTT. Translated: CSSSPRAGGKGTEAFF. Combining the CDR3 with reference TRBV7-9 and TRBJ1-1 gives the whole variable domain DTGVSQNPRHKITKRGQNVTFRCDPISEHNRLYWYRQTLGQGPEFLTYFQNEAQLEKSRLLSDRFSAERPKGSFSTLEIQRTEQGDSAMYLCSSSPRAGGKGTEAFFGQGTRLTVV.